Below are 19 T cell receptor beta chains sequenced from a single sample in a study of monozygotic twins with inflammatory bowel disease. Using the 5' RACE reads, TCRdb records one entry per CDR3 protein without DNA. This sample's clone table lists over 100,000 distinct CDR3 sequences. The specimen was blood. All receptors come from a human donor with ulcerative colitis or Crohn's disease, or a healthy co-twin of an affected twin (not recorded which).

The rearrangement links TRBV7-2 to TRBJ2-7; TCRdb proposes TRBD2, but this gene call is untestable without DNA. The CDR3 runs 14 residues. Germline V gene sequence: CDR1 SGHTA, CDR2 FQGNSA. The CDR3: CASGRLAGVGEQYF.

The chain joins TRBV18 to TRBJ1-6. CDR1 and CDR2 (germline): KGHSH, LQKENI. The CDR3 length is 14 residues. CDR3 protein: CASSPSGVDSPLHF.

This chain connects TRBV28 to TRBJ1-5; the TCRdb D gene call, TRBD1, has no DNA to confirm it. The CDR3 extends over 14 amino acids. Germline CDR1 is MDHEN and CDR2 is SYDVKM. This CDR3 is CASSTTGFNQPQHF.

The rearrangement uses TRBV12-3 or TRBV12-4 and TRBJ1-5. The CDR3 is made up of 11 amino acids. CDR3 loop: CASSLGQPQHF.

This rearrangement joins TRBV7-3 to TRBJ2-3; no DNA is available, so the TRBD2 call from TCRdb remains unchecked. The CDR3 is 15 amino acids. Germline loops: CDR1 SGHTA, CDR2 FQGTGA. The CDR3 sequence is CASSTLAGGPDTQYF.

The chain is built from TRBV7-6 and TRBJ1-4; TCRdb gives TRBD1 as the D gene, but with no DNA this cannot be confirmed. Germline V gene lookup returns CDR1 SGHVS and CDR2 FNYEAQ. The CDR3 extends over 16 amino acids. The CDR3 sequence is CASSLSGQGEGEKLFF.

The chain uses TRBV20-1 and TRBJ2-7; the TCRdb call, TRBD2, lacks DNA for checking. CDR1 and CDR2 (germline): DFQATT, SNEGSKA (reference sequence). There are 15 residues in the CDR3. The CDR3 sequence is CSASPLSSGRSEQYF.

The chain carries TRBV10-3 and TRBJ2-7; the D gene TCRdb calls, TRBD1, cannot be checked with no DNA. The CDR3 runs 16 residues. Germline CDR1 ENHRY, CDR2 SYGVKD. The chain's CDR3 is CAISESGGQGSYEQYF.

V gene TRBV20-1 combines with J gene TRBJ1-6; TCRdb's D call, TRBD1, is unchecked because there is no DNA. Germline V gene lookup returns CDR1 DFQATT and CDR2 SNEGSKA (reference sequence). The CDR3 loop spans 16 amino acids. The CDR3 region is CSARDRDPFMDSPLHF.

The V call is TRBV7-2, the J call TRBJ2-5; TCRdb's D gene call, TRBD2, goes unchecked for lack of DNA. This CDR3 has 18 amino acids. Germline V gives CDR1 SGHTA, CDR2 FQGNSA. The CDR3 here is CASSLAPRTSGGAETQYF.

The rearrangement links TRBV7-9 to TRBJ1-4; the D call from TCRdb, TRBD1, cannot be confirmed without DNA. CDR1 is SEHNR, CDR2 FQNEAQ, per germline (reference sequence). This CDR3 has 14 residues. CDR3: CASSPGAGNEKLFF.

This chain uses TRBV20-1 with TRBJ2-7; TCRdb names TRBD1, which stays unverified in the absence of DNA. Per the germline V gene, CDR1 is DFQATT and CDR2 is SNEGSKA (reference sequence). The CDR3 has 18 amino acids. The CDR3 is CSARDATGAGGSSYEQYF.

The CDR3 loop is CASSLTPTSGREETQYF. V usage is TRBV5-1 and J usage is TRBJ2-5; the TCRdb call, TRBD2, lacks DNA for checking. This CDR3 region has 17 residues. Germline V gene sequence: CDR1 SGHRS, CDR2 YFSETQ.

The chain is built from TRBV5-1 and TRBJ2-1; TCRdb indicates TRBD2, and absent DNA this call remains unverified. Looked up from germline, CDR1 is SGHRS and CDR2 is YFSETQ. This CDR3 spans 14 amino acids. The CDR3 loop reads CASSATSGYNEQFF.

The chain has TRBV5-1 and TRBJ2-2; lacking DNA, the TRBD2 call made by TCRdb goes unchecked. CDR1 is SGHRS and CDR2 is YFSETQ in the germline V gene. This CDR3 comprises 16 residues. The CDR3 protein is CASSLDGRASTGELFF.

The V and J genes are TRBV25-1 and TRBJ2-1; the TCRdb call, TRBD1, lacks DNA for checking. CDR3 length equals 14 residues. Germline CDR1 MGHDK, CDR2 SYGVNS. CDR3 residues: CASKAAGGYYEQFF.

This rearrangement joins TRBV5-6 to TRBJ2-2; the D gene TCRdb calls, TRBD1, cannot be checked with no DNA. The germline V gene has CDR1 SGHDT and CDR2 YYEEEE. The CDR3 is made up of 16 amino acids. The CDR3 sequence is CASSLEQGVNTGELFF.

The V call is TRBV20-1, the J call TRBJ1-5; the TRBD1 assignment by TCRdb is unverifiable without DNA. The germline CDR1 and CDR2 sequences are DFQATT and SNEGSKA (reference sequence). This CDR3 is built from 15 residues. CDR3 protein: CSARVRGSGNQPQHF.

The V gene is TRBV7-8, the J gene TRBJ2-1; TCRdb returns TRBD2, unconfirmable since there is no DNA. In germline, CDR1 is SGHVS, CDR2 FQNEAQ. The CDR3 spans 17 residues. The CDR3 spells CASSLSSGAGPYNEQFF.